The 5 T cell receptor beta chains below all came from one sample that was sequenced in a study of T cell repertoires and HLA-DP antigens. Generated by immunoSEQ multiplex PCR, the TCRdb table keeps only in-frame clones and is missing some. This table has roughly 110,000 clones, almost 95% appearing once. These receptors are not linked to any known antigen. Sequencing was carried out using CD4+ T cells from PBMCs. The receptors here all came from a woman aged 18-35 years in good health and CMV-seronegative.

The rearrangement uses TRBV6-5 and TRBJ2-5; TRBD2 matches 7 bases. This CDR3 region has 13 residues. Trimming removed 6 bases from V and 5 bases from J; junction bases left unmatched: 6. Germline CDR1 reads MNHEY; CDR2 reads SVGAGI. In nucleotides, the CDR3 is TGTGCCAGCAGAGAGACTAGCTTCGAGACCCAGTACTTC. Translated: CASRETSFETQYF.

The chain links TRBV6-6 to TRBJ2-5; 14 bases map to TRBD2. The CDR3 sequence is 15 residues long. Germline loops: CDR1 MNHNY, CDR2 SVGAGI (reference sequence). Trimming cost V 6 bases and J 4 bases; bases outside gene matches: 4. The CDR3 region is CASRTGLAGAETQYF. As DNA, the CDR3 is TGTGCCAGCAGAACGGGACTAGCGGGGGCAGAGACCCAGTACTTC.

The chain has TRBV29-1 and TRBJ2-1; D not certain. With 3 bases removed from V and 4 bases from J, the gap between germline ends came to 7 bases. CDR3 length equals 12 residues. Germline CDR1 is SQVTM and CDR2 is ANQGSEA. CDR3 coding DNA: TGCAGCGTTGATAGCCGGTACAATGAGCAGTTCTTC. Protein product: CSVDSRYNEQFF.

V is TRBV7-9 and J is TRBJ2-6; no clear D. The germline gives CDR1 SEHNR, CDR2 FQNEAQ (reference sequence). The CDR3 runs 14 residues. V lost 6 bases and J 2 bases, leaving 8 bases between the germline ends. For the CDR3, the DNA is TGTGCCAGCAGTCCAGTAGCTGGGGCCAACGTCCTGACTTTC. Encoded protein: CASSPVAGANVLTF.

In its sample, this clone was seen once. The V and J genes are TRBV29-1 and TRBJ2-3; 11 positions agree with TRBD2. Germline V gene data show CDR1 as SQVTM and CDR2 as ANQGSEA. CDR3 length equals 15 residues. V shed 4 bases, J shed 5 bases, and the junction held 8 bases outside the gene matches. The CDR3 here is CSVVLLAGGLDTQYF. In DNA, the CDR3 is TGCAGCGTTGTCCTCCTAGCGGGGGGTTTAGATACGCAGTATTTT.